The 15 T cell receptor beta chains below all came from one sample that was sequenced in a study of blood T cell repertoires in COVID-19. Using immunoSEQ multiplex PCR, the repertoire was profiled, and TCRdb retains in-frame clones only, with some absent. The sample shows more than 100,000 clones, 80% to 90% of them seen only once. Sequenced input: peripheral blood. The origin of the receptors is a man in his fifties or sixties with active COVID-19.

The CDR3 nucleotides read TGTGCCAGTAGTCCCCGGGGAGGACAGGTGAATGGCTACACCTTC. This encodes CASSPRGGQVNGYTF. The chain combines TRBV19 with TRBJ1-2; 7 positions agree with TRBD1. Germline CDR1 LNHDA, CDR2 SQIVND (reference sequence). CDR3 length equals 15 residues. The junction had 12 bases not matched to a gene; V was cut back by 5 bases and J by 6 bases.

This chain joins TRBV3-1 (or the pseudogene TRBV3-2) and TRBJ2-4, with 9 bases that match TRBD2. Germline assignment: CDR1 LGHDT and CDR2 YNNKEL (reference sequence). With 3 bases clipped from V and 0 bases from J, the junction kept 9 bases outside the gene matches. This CDR3 spans 18 amino acids. This chain's CDR3 is CASSQSSSGGLAKNIQYF. In nucleotides, the CDR3 is TGTGCCAGCAGCCAGTCCAGTAGCGGGGGACTAGCCAAAAACATTCAGTACTTC.

The genes are TRBV6-1 and TRBJ1-3; the match to TRBD1 covers 7 bases. Germline V CDR1 and CDR2: MNHNS, SASEGT. J gave up 8 bases and V 3 bases, and 13 bases lay outside the gene matches. This CDR3 has 16 residues. The CDR3 spells CASSELIGQAPDTIYF. As DNA, the CDR3 is TGTGCCAGCAGTGAGCTGATCGGACAGGCACCGGACACCATATATTTT.

The chain couples TRBV29-1 to TRBJ1-2; TRBD1 agrees at 8 bases. V lost 2 bases to trimming and J lost 8 bases; unmatched junction nucleotides: 16. The CDR3 covers 16 residues. Per the germline V gene, CDR1 is SQVTM and CDR2 is ANQGSEA. The CDR3 region has the DNA TGCAGCGTTGAAAGTGACAGGGGCGAGTTTACTGGGGGCTACACCTTC. This sequence encodes CSVESDRGEFTGGYTF.

This chain joins TRBV5-4 and TRBJ2-4; 12 nucleotides align to TRBD2. CDR1 and CDR2 (germline): SGHNT, YYREEE (reference sequence). V lost 0 bases and J lost 1; bases outside the gene matches: 11. The CDR3 spans 20 residues. The CDR3 loop is CASSLAPSGGVGGAKNIQYF. CDR3 DNA sequence: TGTGCCAGCAGCTTGGCCCCTAGCGGGGGGGTAGGAGGGGCCAAAAACATTCAGTACTTC. Drawing the rest from reference TRBV5-4 and TRBJ2-4, the complete variable domain is ETGVTQSPTHLIKTRGQQVTLRCSSQSGHNTVSWYQQALGQGPQFIFQYYREEENGRGNFPPRFSGLQFPNYSSELNVNALELDDSALYLCASSLAPSGGVGGAKNIQYFGAGTRLSVL.

The genes are TRBV6-5 and TRBJ1-1; 9 bases are a match to TRBD1. The CDR3 totals 14 residues. Germline CDR1 is MNHEY and CDR2 is SVGAGI. After removal of 5 bases from V and 4 bases from J, the junction contained 5 bases not matched to a gene. DNA for the CDR3: TGTGCCAGCAGTCGGACAGGGGTGGGCACTGAAGCTTTCTTT. Protein sequence: CASSRTGVGTEAFF.

This chain joins TRBV2 and TRBJ1-3, with 9 nucleotides matching TRBD1. The CDR3 extends over 12 amino acids. The V gene end was trimmed by 6 bases and the J gene end by 15 bases; junction bases not matched to a gene: 9. Germline CDR1 and CDR2: SNHLY and FYNNEI. The CDR3 here is CASRGDRAITYF. For the CDR3, the DNA is TGTGCCAGCAGGGGGGACAGGGCAATTACATATTTT.

The chain couples TRBV11-3 to TRBJ1-3; D unclear. The germline V gene encodes CDR1 SGHNT and CDR2 YENEEA. The CDR3 is made up of 13 amino acids. V shed 5 bases and J shed 3 bases, with 8 bases lying between them. The CDR3 coding sequence is TGTGCCAGCAGCCATTCGGGTGGAAACACCATATATTTT. It translates to CASSHSGGNTIYF.

The rearrangement links TRBV27 to TRBJ2-3; no firm D call. The germline gives CDR1 MNHEY, CDR2 SMNVEV (reference sequence). The CDR3 extends over 15 amino acids. Trimming took off 8 bases at V and 0 bases at J, with 15 bases between the two ends. The CDR3 is CASSARQVSTDTQYF. CDR3 DNA: TGTGCCAGCTCTGCTCGCCAGGTTAGCACAGATACGCAGTATTTT.

The chain recombines TRBV18 with TRBJ1-1; 8 positions match TRBD1. This CDR3 has 17 residues. The germline gives CDR1 KGHSH, CDR2 LQKENI. V was clipped by 3 bases and J by 6 bases; unmatched bases: 15. This chain's CDR3 is CASSPRGLGVWSPEAFF. CDR3 coding DNA: TGTGCCAGCTCACCCAGGGGGCTCGGGGTTTGGAGTCCTGAAGCTTTCTTT.

V and J are TRBV6-4 and TRBJ2-3; 8 nucleotides align to TRBD2. V dropped 2 bases and J dropped 4; count of bases not matched to a gene: 5. This CDR3 contains 15 residues. CDR1 and CDR2 (germline): MRHNA, SNTAGT. The CDR3 spells CASSDHGGASDTQYF. CDR3 sequence (DNA): TGTGCCAGCAGTGACCACGGGGGGGCCTCAGATACGCAGTATTTT.

The J gene is TRBJ2-6, the V gene TRBV19; 7 bases are shared with TRBD2. Trimming at V came to 5 bases and at J to 0 bases, leaving 7 bases not matched to a gene. Germline V gene sequence: CDR1 LNHDA, CDR2 SQIVND (reference sequence). This CDR3 comprises 17 residues. The CDR3 is CASSARGDASGANVLTF. In DNA form, the CDR3 reads TGTGCCAGTAGTGCCCGGGGGGATGCCTCTGGGGCCAACGTCCTGACTTTC.

The gene calls are TRBV5-5 and TRBJ2-7; 8 positions agree with TRBD1. The CDR3 is made up of 15 amino acids. The V and J ends lost 4 bases and 3 bases, in that order; junction bases with no gene match: 9. CDR1 SGHKS and CDR2 YYEKEE come from the germline V gene (reference sequence). CDR3 nucleotide sequence: TGTGCCAGCAGCCCCAGCCAGGGGGCTCTCTACGAGCAGTACTTC. Translated: CASSPSQGALYEQYF.

V and J are TRBV7-2 and TRBJ2-3, with 10 nucleotides matching TRBD1. The germline V gene has CDR1 SGHTA and CDR2 FQGNSA. There are 15 residues in the CDR3. V was pared by 6 bases and J by 3 bases, with 6 bases of the junction left unmatched. This CDR3 is CASRLTGGSTDTQYF. The CDR3 region has the DNA TGTGCCAGCAGATTGACAGGGGGCAGTACAGATACGCAGTATTTT.

The J gene is TRBJ1-2, the V gene TRBV20-1, with TRBD1 as a possible D gene (6 bases). This CDR3 has 15 amino acids. Germline lookup yields CDR1 DFQATT and CDR2 SNEGSKA (reference sequence). V lost 3 bases and J 1 base, leaving 15 bases between the germline ends. In DNA form, the CDR3 reads TGCAGTGCTAGTATCCGGGACATTGATAACTATGGCTACACCTTC. Translating it yields CSASIRDIDNYGYTF.